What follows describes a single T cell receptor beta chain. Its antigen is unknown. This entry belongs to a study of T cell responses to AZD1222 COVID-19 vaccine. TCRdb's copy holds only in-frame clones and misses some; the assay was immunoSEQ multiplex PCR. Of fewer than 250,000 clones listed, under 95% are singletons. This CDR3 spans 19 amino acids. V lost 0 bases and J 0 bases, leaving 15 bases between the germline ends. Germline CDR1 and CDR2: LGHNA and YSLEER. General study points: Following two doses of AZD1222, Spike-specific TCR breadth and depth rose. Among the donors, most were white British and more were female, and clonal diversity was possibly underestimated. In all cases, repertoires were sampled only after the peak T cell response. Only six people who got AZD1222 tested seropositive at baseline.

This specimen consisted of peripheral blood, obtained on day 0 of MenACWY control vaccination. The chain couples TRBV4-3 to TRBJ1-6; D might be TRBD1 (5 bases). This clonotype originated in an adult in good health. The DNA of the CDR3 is TGCGCCAGCAGCCAAGAATGGGCAGGGCGAGGCTCCTATAATTCACCCCTCCACTTT. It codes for CASSQEWAGRGSYNSPLHF.